The 20 T cell receptor beta chains reported below all come from one sample, sequenced in a study of glioma-infiltrating T cells (dated by TCRdb to the mid-2010s). The sequencing machine was an Illumina MiSeq. TCR alpha and beta CDR3 regions were amplified with the iRepertoire nested amplicon-rescue multiplex PCR (arm-PCR) platform from RNA. TCRdb reworked the public reads: Q25 trimming with fastp, MiXCR clone assembly, productive beta chains retained. Identical CDR3 proteins give one entry, which carries the most common genes and DNA. This sample holds tens of thousands of distinct CDR3 sequences; roughly 40% were observed only once. Clones ranked in the top ten supply roughly two fifths of the sample. Material: glioma tissue, nonneoplastic brain tissue, or PBMCs (not recorded which). The origin of the receptors is a human donor with low-grade glioma or glioblastoma, undergoing nonglioma brain surgery, or in good health (not recorded which).

The rearrangement joins TRBV5-4 to TRBJ2-7, with D perhaps TRBD1 (5 bases). Germline loops: CDR1 SGHNT, CDR2 YYREEE (reference sequence). The ends were cut back, 8 bases at V and 4 bases at J, with 13 bases in the middle. This CDR3 contains 12 residues. The CDR3 spells CASGVQAYEQYF. CDR3 sequence (DNA): TGTGCCAGTGGCGTACAGGCTTACGAGCAGTACTTC.

This chain uses TRBV19 with TRBJ2-7; 9 nucleotides match TRBD2. Losses at the gene ends were 6 bases for V and 1 base for J; bases not matched to a gene: 7. The CDR3 is 15 amino acids. Looked up from germline, CDR1 is LNHDA and CDR2 is SQIVND (reference sequence). CDR3 nucleotides: TGTGCCAGTAGCTTAGCGGGAGAAAAGTCCTACGAGCAGTACTTC. Its translation: CASSLAGEKSYEQYF.

This clonotype was detected ten times or more. J is TRBJ2-7 and V is TRBV11-2; 8 positions agree with TRBD1. Germline CDR1 reads SGHAT; CDR2 reads FQNNGV. This CDR3 region has 15 residues. V gave up 5 bases and J gave up 2 bases; unmatched junction bases: 8. This CDR3 is CASSPTTGVPYEQYF. The DNA of the CDR3 is TGTGCCAGCAGCCCGACGACAGGGGTACCCTACGAGCAGTACTTC.

This clonotype was counted ten times or more. The V gene is TRBV28, the J gene TRBJ1-5; TRBD1 aligns across 7 bases. The germline gives CDR1 MDHEN, CDR2 SYDVKM. The CDR3 runs 16 residues. Trimming took 2 bases from V and 3 from J; bases not matched to a gene: 7. CDR3: CASSLGGTANNQPQHF. CDR3 nucleotide sequence: TGTGCCAGCAGTTTAGGCGGGACAGCGAACAATCAGCCCCAGCATTTT.

This clonotype was detected ten times or more. V and J are TRBV3-1 and TRBJ1-5; D not certain. The CDR3 loop spans 16 amino acids. Germline CDR1 LGHDT, CDR2 YNNKEL (reference sequence). Between the trimmed V and J ends, which lost 1 base and 3 bases, there was a span of 13 bases. The CDR3 sequence is CASSQGTGGFNQPQHF. In DNA, the CDR3 is TGTGCCAGCAGCCAAGGAACGGGTGGGTTCAATCAGCCCCAGCATTTT.

The gene calls are TRBV20-1 and TRBJ2-7; a possible D gene is TRBD2 (6 bases). V was trimmed by 0 bases and J by 7 bases, leaving 19 bases between them. The V gene's germline CDR1 is DFQATT and CDR2 SNEGSKA (reference sequence). The CDR3 length is 15 residues. The CDR3 region is CSARDNGGTLKEQYF. The DNA of the CDR3 is TGCAGTGCTAGAGATAACGGCGGGACTCTAAAGGAGCAGTACTTC.

This clonotype appeared many times. This chain links TRBV6-1 with TRBJ2-1; weak D call: TRBD2 (6 bases). Trimming took off 7 bases at V and 5 bases at J, with 15 bases between the two ends. The germline V gene encodes CDR1 MNHNS and CDR2 SASEGT. The CDR3 spans 14 residues. CDR3 bases: TGTGCCAGCAACGAAGGCGGGATTAACAATGAGCAGTTCTTC. Amino acid sequence: CASNEGGINNEQFF.

This chain joins TRBV25-1 and TRBJ2-3; D gene uncertain. Trimming took 5 bases from V and 12 from J, leaving 18 bases between them. CDR3 length: 13 amino acids. Germline-derived CDR1 and CDR2 are MGHDK and SYGVNS. CDR3 nucleotides: TGTGCCAGCAGTTCTCAGACGGCAGATGCACAGTATTTT. Protein product: CASSSQTADAQYF.

In this sample, this clonotype turned up many times. The chain uses TRBV7-6 and TRBJ2-7, with TRBD2 identical over 7 bases. The V gene end was trimmed by 5 bases and the J gene end by 3 bases; junction bases not matched to a gene: 10. This CDR3 spans 15 amino acids. CDR1 is SGHVS and CDR2 is FNYEAQ in the germline V gene. The CDR3 bases are TGTGCCAGCAGCCCCTTTGAGGCGGGGGACTACGAGCAGTACTTC. This encodes CASSPFEAGDYEQYF. The variable domain in full, completed from reference TRBV7-6 and TRBJ2-7, reads GAGVSQSPRYKVTKRGQDVALRCDPISGHVSLYWYRQALGQGPEFLTYFNYEAQQDKSGLPNDRFSAERPEGSISTLTIQRTEQRDSAMYRCASSPFEAGDYEQYFGPGTRLTVT.

The sample holds many counts of this clonotype. This chain connects TRBV7-6 to TRBJ2-3; no clear D gene. CDR1 SGHVS and CDR2 FNYEAQ come from the germline V gene. There are 14 residues in the CDR3. Trimming removed 2 bases from V and 1 base from J, with 7 bases in between. The CDR3 reads CASSLQTGTDTQYF. The CDR3 DNA follows: TGTGCCAGCAGCTTACAGACGGGCACAGATACGCAGTATTTT.

Ten or more counts support this clonotype. The CDR3 loop is CASSLARTEKNTEAFF. Here the CDR3 DNA reads TGTGCCAGCAGCTTAGCCCGGACCGAAAAGAACACTGAAGCTTTCTTT. The chain links TRBV7-9 to TRBJ1-1; the D is unclear. CDR3 length: 16 amino acids. In germline, CDR1 is SEHNR, CDR2 FQNEAQ (reference sequence). Trimming removed 0 bases from V and 1 base from J, with 12 bases in between. The whole variable domain, remainder taken from reference TRBV7-9 and TRBJ1-1, is DTGVSQNPRHKITKRGQNVTFRCDPISEHNRLYWYRQTLGQGPEFLTYFQNEAQLEKSRLLSDRFSAERPKGSFSTLEIQRTEQGDSAMYLCASSLARTEKNTEAFFGQGTRLTVV.

On this clonotype itself: A junction end diverges from the germline sequence, so it may reflect a read error. The chain recombines TRBV20-1 with TRBJ2-2; no definite D call. The CDR3 loop spans 12 amino acids. Germline CDR1 DFQATT, CDR2 SNEGSKA (reference sequence). The CDR3 bases are TGCAGTGCAAAAGGGTTCACCGTGGAGATGTTTTTT. Its translation is CSAKGFTVEMFF.

This clonotype was counted many times. This rearrangement joins TRBV10-3 to TRBJ1-5, with D unresolved. The germline gives CDR1 ENHRY, CDR2 SYGVKD. Trimming pared 3 bases from V and 1 base from J, leaving 7 bases between. This CDR3 is built from 14 residues. CDR3 protein: CAISDTRSNQPQHF. The CDR3 DNA follows: TGTGCCATCAGTGATACCAGGAGCAATCAGCCCCAGCATTTT.

This clonotype appeared many times. The CDR3: CASSLAGGSTDTQYF. CDR3 sequence (DNA): TGTGCCAGCAGCTTAGCGGGGGGCTCAACAGATACGCAGTATTTT. The rearrangement links TRBV7-9 to TRBJ2-3; D assignment may be TRBD1 or TRBD2 (6 bases each). The CDR3 extends over 15 amino acids. The V gene's germline CDR1 is SEHNR and CDR2 FQNEAQ (reference sequence). Trimming removed 0 bases at V and 3 bases at J, with 10 bases between.

The table lists this clonotype with a few counts. The rearrangement uses TRBV13 and TRBJ1-6; the D gene is possibly TRBD1 (6 bases). Trimming took 3 bases from V and 3 from J, leaving 12 bases between them. The CDR3 has 16 amino acids. Germline V gene lookup returns CDR1 PRHDT and CDR2 FYEKMQ (reference sequence). The CDR3 bases are TGTGCCAGCAGCTTTTTAGGACAGAACTATAATTCACCCCTCCACTTT. Amino acids: CASSFLGQNYNSPLHF.

The chain has TRBV20-1 and TRBJ1-2; D uncertain. Trimming shortened V by 0 bases and J by 5 bases, and 10 bases separated the two germline ends. Germline values: CDR1 DFQATT, CDR2 SNEGSKA (reference sequence). This CDR3 is 13 amino acids long. For the CDR3, the DNA is TGCAGTGCTAGAGATCTCTGGGGATATGGCTACACCTTC. The encoded protein is CSARDLWGYGYTF.

Points on this clonotype: A junction end diverges from the germline sequence, so it may reflect a read error. The genes are TRBV11-3 and TRBJ2-1; unclear D gene. Looked up from germline, CDR1 is SGHNT and CDR2 is YENEEA. The CDR3 runs 12 residues. The CDR3 DNA follows: TGTGCCAGCAGCTTAAGTCAGAATGGGCAGTTCTTC. Translation gives CASSLSQNGQFF.

This clonotype was recorded at least ten times. The genes are TRBV28 and TRBJ2-7, with 11 bases identical to TRBD1. Germline V gene data show CDR1 as MDHEN and CDR2 as SYDVKM. The V segment lost 6 bases and the J segment 5 bases; nucleotides outside the gene matches: 9. This CDR3 contains 15 residues. CDR3 sequence (DNA): TGTGCCAGCAGCCCCATGGACAGGGGGCGCGACGAGCAGTACTTC. Translated: CASSPMDRGRDEQYF.

This clonotype was recorded many times. CDR3 in DNA: TGTGCCACCAGCAGAAACAGGGATGTTGAGCAGTTCTTC. The encoded protein is CATSRNRDVEQFF. The rearrangement joins TRBV15 to TRBJ2-1, with D perhaps matching TRBD1 (6 bases). CDR1 LNHNV and CDR2 YYDKDF come from the germline V gene (reference sequence). Trimming left V 2 bases short and J 9 bases short, with 11 bases between. The CDR3 loop spans 13 amino acids. The variable domain in full, with the rest retrieved from reference TRBV15 and TRBJ2-1, is DAMVIQNPRYQVTQFGKPVTLSCSQTLNHNVMYWYQQKSSQAPKLLFHYYDKDFNNEADTPDNFQSRRPNTSFCFLDIRSPGLGDTAMYLCATSRNRDVEQFFGPGTRLTVL.

This clonotype was counted once. The junction departs from germline at one end; a sequencing error may be responsible. The gene calls are TRBV7-2 and TRBJ2-5; TRBD1 matches 9 bases. CDR1 is SGHTA and CDR2 is FQGNSA in the germline V gene. The CDR3 extends over 15 amino acids. The CDR3 DNA is TGTGCCAGCAGCGAGTGGACAGGGGTTTCAGAGAACCAGCACTTC. Amino acid sequence: CASSEWTGVSENQHF.